The rows below give T cell receptor beta chains drawn from one sample of a study of cytomegalovirus exposure and HLA in healthy donors. Clones were sequenced by immunoSEQ multiplex PCR, and TCRdb holds only the in-frame ones, with some missing. Of over 70,000 clones in the sample, about 71% were seen once. Sequencing was performed on PBMCs. All receptors derive from a woman aged 45-60 years in good health and CMV-seropositive. CDR3s include the opening cysteine and the closing phenylalanine or tryptophan. A D gene is named only where the DNA matches it firmly. A clone size is listed for some rows: how often the clone was seen (once, few, many), or a class if it is expanded.

>TRBV28|TRBD2|NA
CASSLTTSGRRAQETQYF
>TRBV5-1|NA|NA
CASSEGTAPSGRETQYF
>TRBV19|TRBD1|NA
CASTPTTGPYEQYF
>TRBV5-6|TRBD1|NA
CASTRQGRETQYF
>TRBV5-1|NA|NA
CASSLAPAGNSYEQYF
>TRBV6-6|NA|NA
CASSYSIQGKGYTF
>TRBV5-6|NA|NA
CASSPGGHYEQYF
>TRBV6-5|TRBD1|NA
CASSATGDNYGYTF
>TRBV2|TRBD2|NA
CASSSPGLAGGDTQYF
>TRBV6-6|TRBD1|NA
CASSYAVQGAIGELFF
>TRBV18|NA|NA
CASSPPTNTGELFF
>TRBV7-9|NA|NA
CARPSPGDTGELFF
>TRBV4-3|NA|NA
CASSQDDSFNEQFF
>TRBV11-2|TRBD2|once
CASSLGVTSDYEQYF
>TRBV27|TRBD1|NA
CASSKTGGRNTEAFF
>TRBV15|NA|NA
CATKMALNTEAFF
>TRBV6-5|TRBD1|NA
CASSFQGASNEKLFF
>TRBV28|NA|NA
CATLGTQYF
>TRBV11-3|NA|once
CASSLGSRGSGTPETQYF
>TRBV5-5|TRBD2|few
CASISGGPNTGELFF
>TRBV13|NA|NA
CASSYQGEGNQPQHF
>TRBV10-1|NA|NA
CAAAPSSNHEQFF
>TRBV28|TRBD1|NA
CASSRLMDRGLGETQYF
>TRBV28|TRBD1|few
CASSLPDRDEQYF
>TRBV2|NA|NA
CASRPSGGAREPQHF
>TRBV29-1|TRBD1|NA
CSVDDRGLLYGYTF
>TRBV5-6|NA|few
CASSFIHPPTRGLRHEQFF
>TRBV6-6|NA|NA
CASSYSYGYEQYF
>TRBV10-3|TRBD1|NA
CATAPGQGAGEQYF
>TRBV7-2|TRBD2|NA
CASSAGGAGENNEQFF
>TRBV11-1|TRBD1|once
CASSLEGQGYNEQFF
>TRBV7-9|NA|few
CASSSPSAGYEQYF
>TRBV5-4|NA|NA
CASSLANKNGELFF
>TRBV5-6|NA|NA
CASSLVYGGHSGELFF
>TRBV4-3|TRBD1|NA
CASSQDFSTGGLATQYF
>TRBV7-6|NA|NA
CASSLEAATDTQYF
>TRBV5-4|TRBD2|NA
CASSLGGSVTGELFF
>TRBV18|TRBD1|NA
CASSPQMGQGADTQYF
>TRBV6-6|TRBD1|NA
CASSRRGQGGQPQHF
>TRBV7-3|NA|NA
CASSPSGQVGEQFF
>TRBV6-6|NA|NA
CASRDTGYTGELFF